This T cell receptor beta chain was retrieved from a study of graft-versus-host responses after intestinal transplantation. Study summary: The study gave all recipients anti-thymocyte globulin induction, then tacrolimus and steroids for about 3 years.

This clone has a handful of counts. Assay used: immunoSEQ multiplex PCR; TCRdb lists only in-frame clones, some missing. Of around 25,000 clones in the sample, around 40% were seen once. The authors combined 200,000 CFSE-labeled responder cells with 200,000 irradiated, violet-dye-labeled stimulator cells in plates. At the end of the reaction, proliferating CFSE-low CD3+CD4+ and CD3+CD8+ responders were sorted. The V and J ends lost 8 bases and 4 bases respectively, with 8 bases between them. Germline CDR1 MDHEN, CDR2 SYDVKM. The CDR3 totals 12 residues. V is TRBV28 and J is TRBJ2-2; D is unclear. The origin of this receptor is a human patient who received an intestinal transplant. The sample consisted of alloreactive CD4+ T cells from a mixed lymphocyte reaction culture, taken before intestinal transplant. The subset is: CFSE-low proliferating T cells sorted from roughly 6-day pre-transplant mixed lymphocyte reaction (GvH or HvG direction). CDR3 region: CASLSSTGELFF. The DNA for the CDR3 is TGTGCCAGCCTCTCGAGCACCGGGGAGCTGTTTTTT.